These 24 T cell receptor beta chains were all obtained from the same sample, sequenced in a study of identical twins. TCRdb independently ran MiXCR on the 5' RACE reads; one entry per CDR3 protein. This table holds about 790,000 distinct CDR3 sequences, 15% to 20% found once. This same sample was also part of a study on T cells expressing NK-cell markers.

The material sequenced was PBMCs. The receptors stem from a woman aged 18-35 years in good health.

In its sample, this clonotype was seen a few times. V gene TRBV20-1 combines with J gene TRBJ2-1; TRBD2 agrees at 16 bases. The V and J ends lost 0 bases and 6 bases, in that order; junction bases with no gene match: 11. The CDR3 has 19 amino acids. From germline, CDR1 is DFQATT and CDR2 SNEGSKA (reference sequence). CDR3 sequence: CSARDNTGTSGRAFNEQFF. The CDR3 DNA reads as TGCAGTGCTAGAGACAACACCGGGACTAGCGGGAGGGCCTTCAATGAGCAGTTCTTC.

This chain uses TRBV6-1 with TRBJ2-7; maybe TRBD2 (6 bases). V was trimmed by 7 bases and J by 3 bases, leaving 19 bases between them. CDR3 length: 15 amino acids. From germline, CDR1 is MNHNS and CDR2 SASEGT. The CDR3 DNA sequence: TGTGCCAGCATCCCCTTGGAGGGGAGTTACTACGAGCAGTACTTC. As protein: CASIPLEGSYYEQYF.

The rearrangement uses TRBV12-3 or TRBV12-4 and TRBJ1-1; 9 bases agree with TRBD1. The CDR3 totals 14 residues. After removal of 5 bases from V and 4 bases from J, the junction contained 5 bases not matched to a gene. The CDR3 DNA reads as TGTGCCAGCAGTACAAGACAGGGGGGCACTGAAGCTTTCTTT. This codes for CASSTRQGGTEAFF.

Many counts were recorded for this clonotype. V gene TRBV5-4 combines with J gene TRBJ1-6; a possible D gene is TRBD1 (6 bases). V was clipped by 0 bases and J by 8 bases, with 9 bases between them. The germline V gene encodes CDR1 SGHNT and CDR2 YYREEE (reference sequence). This CDR3 is built from 14 residues. CDR3 coding DNA: TGTGCCAGCAGCTTGGCAGGGGCGTATTCACCCCTCCACTTT. Encoded protein: CASSLAGAYSPLHF.

The chain is built from TRBV3-1 and TRBJ2-7; 8 nucleotides agree with TRBD1. Germline CDR1 LGHDT, CDR2 YNNKEL (reference sequence). Losses at the gene ends were 4 bases for V and 6 bases for J; bases not matched to a gene: 5. The CDR3 runs to 13 residues. As DNA, the CDR3 is TGTGCCAGCAGCCCACCGGACAGGGCCGAGCAGTACTTC. Translated, it gives CASSPPDRAEQYF.

This clonotype was seen at least ten times. J is TRBJ1-5 and V is TRBV5-6; D is undetermined. There are 12 residues in the CDR3. The germline V gene encodes CDR1 SGHDT and CDR2 YYEEEE. The V end was cut by 5 bases, the J end by 6 bases, with 9 bases between. In DNA, the CDR3 is TGTGCCAGCAGTTTTTTGGGTCAGCCCCAGCATTTT. Residues: CASSFLGQPQHF.

This clonotype was observed a handful of times. The V gene is TRBV5-1, the J gene TRBJ2-5; 8 positions agree with TRBD1. CDR3 length equals 14 residues. V gave up 6 bases and J gave up 3 bases; unmatched junction bases: 7. Germline V lookup: CDR1 SGHRS, CDR2 YFSETQ. The CDR3 bases are TGCGCCAGCAACACCCAGGGGGCGGAAGAGACCCAGTACTTC. It encodes CASNTQGAEETQYF.

This rearrangement joins TRBV20-1 to TRBJ2-5, with 7 bases aligning to TRBD2. CDR3 length: 13 residues. V was clipped by 5 bases and J by 5 bases; unmatched bases: 8. Germline CDR1 DFQATT, CDR2 SNEGSKA (reference sequence). The CDR3, as DNA: TGCAGTGCTCGGACTAGGGGCTTGGAGACCCAGTACTTC. It codes for CSARTRGLETQYF.

This clonotype was recorded a few times. The chain recombines TRBV7-9 with TRBJ2-7; no definite D call. Germline-derived CDR1 and CDR2 are SEHNR and FQNEAQ (reference sequence). V was shortened by 4 bases and J by 6 bases, with 22 bases between the two germline ends. The CDR3 sequence is 16 residues long. The chain's CDR3 is CASSSRPLRWVVEQYF. CDR3 DNA sequence: TGTGCCAGCAGCTCCAGGCCGCTGAGGTGGGTCGTCGAGCAGTACTTC. Complete variable domain (other parts from reference TRBV7-9 and TRBJ2-7): DTGVSQNPRHKITKRGQNVTFRCDPISEHNRLYWYRQTLGQGPEFLTYFQNEAQLEKSRLLSDRFSAERPKGSFSTLEIQRTEQGDSAMYLCASSSRPLRWVVEQYFGPGTRLTVT.

This rearrangement joins TRBV7-9 to TRBJ1-1, with a weak D call TRBD1 (5 bases). With 7 bases removed from V and 1 base from J, the gap between germline ends came to 16 bases. CDR3 size: 15 residues. Germline V CDR1 and CDR2: SEHNR, FQNEAQ (reference sequence). CDR3 amino acids: CASTRDFGGNTEAFF. The CDR3 DNA reads as TGTGCCAGCACTAGAGACTTCGGGGGGAACACTGAAGCTTTCTTT. Combining the CDR3 with reference TRBV7-9 and TRBJ1-1 gives the whole variable domain DTGVSQNPRHKITKRGQNVTFRCDPISEHNRLYWYRQTLGQGPEFLTYFQNEAQLEKSRLLSDRFSAERPKGSFSTLEIQRTEQGDSAMYLCASTRDFGGNTEAFFGQGTRLTVV.

The V call is TRBV20-1, the J call TRBJ1-1; maybe TRBD1 (6 bases). There are 12 residues in the CDR3. Germline V gene sequence: CDR1 DFQATT, CDR2 SNEGSKA (reference sequence). V shed 1 base and J shed 6 bases, with 9 bases lying between them. The DNA for the CDR3 is TGCAGTGCTAGAGGGGGGGCGGCTGAAGCTTTCTTT. Protein sequence: CSARGGAAEAFF.

This clonotype was counted a few times. The rearrangement joins TRBV6-1 to TRBJ2-2; TRBD1 agrees at 7 bases. The CDR3 totals 17 residues. Germline V CDR1 and CDR2: MNHNS, SASEGT. The V and J ends lost 6 bases and 5 bases, in that order; junction bases with no gene match: 15. The CDR3 here is CASSLNGQAIWTGELFF. The DNA of the CDR3 is TGTGCCAGCAGCCTTAATGGACAGGCGATTTGGACCGGGGAGCTGTTTTTT.

This chain links TRBV6-6 with TRBJ1-2; possible D gene TRBD1, 5 bases. The V end was cut by 4 bases, the J end by 5 bases, with 11 bases between. Per germline, CDR1 MNHNY and CDR2 SVGAGI (reference sequence). This CDR3 contains 13 residues. The CDR3 sequence: CASSSRQIYGYTF. The CDR3 DNA sequence: TGTGCCAGCAGTTCGCGACAGATTTATGGCTACACCTTC.

This clonotype turned up a few times. The chain couples TRBV4-2 to TRBJ2-6; D remains ambiguous. Germline CDR1 LGHNA, CDR2 YNFKEQ. The CDR3 sequence is 17 residues long. V shed 5 bases and J shed 0 bases, with 14 bases lying between them. The CDR3 is CASSSRTDSSGANVLTF. Written as DNA, the CDR3 is TGTGCCAGCAGCAGTAGGACGGATAGCTCTGGGGCCAACGTCCTGACTTTC.

The V and J genes are TRBV20-1 and TRBJ2-5; unclear D gene. CDR1 DFQATT and CDR2 SNEGSKA come from the germline V gene (reference sequence). Between the trimmed V and J ends, which lost 3 bases and 5 bases, there was a span of 7 bases. This CDR3 comprises 11 residues. This chain's CDR3 is CSASSRETQYF. The CDR3 DNA sequence: TGCAGTGCTAGTTCGCGGGAGACCCAGTACTTC.

This chain uses TRBV5-3 with TRBJ1-2, with D possibly TRBD1 on 5 matching bases. TRBV5-3 is reported as an ORF; its role is uncertain. The CDR3 covers 13 residues. Between the trimmed V and J ends, which lost 4 bases and 4 bases, there was a span of 11 bases. The DNA of the CDR3 is TGTGCCAGAAGCCACCTGGGGGGCTATGGCTACACCTTC. It yields the protein CARSHLGGYGYTF.

The chain couples TRBV5-1 to TRBJ2-7; a possible D gene is TRBD1 (6 bases). CDR1 and CDR2 from the germline V gene are SGHRS and YFSETQ. The ends were cut back, 4 bases at V and 5 bases at J, with 10 bases in the middle. The CDR3 loop spans 12 amino acids. CDR3 in DNA: TGCGCCAGCAGCCGGGACACCCACGAGCAGTACTTC. Its protein is CASSRDTHEQYF.

Only a few counts were recorded for this clonotype. The chain is built from TRBV7-9 and TRBJ2-1; no clear D gene. Germline assignment: CDR1 SEHNR and CDR2 FQNEAQ (reference sequence). CDR3 size: 16 residues. V was cut by 2 bases and J by 0 bases, with 11 bases left in between. CDR3 in DNA: TGTGCCAGCAGCTTATCCCGAGACCACTCCTACAATGAGCAGTTCTTC. Its translation: CASSLSRDHSYNEQFF. Looking up the rest from reference TRBV7-9 and TRBJ2-1 gives the full variable domain: DTGVSQNPRHKITKRGQNVTFRCDPISEHNRLYWYRQTLGQGPEFLTYFQNEAQLEKSRLLSDRFSAERPKGSFSTLEIQRTEQGDSAMYLCASSLSRDHSYNEQFFGPGTRLTVL.

The V call is TRBV20-1, the J call TRBJ1-2; D might be TRBD1 (6 bases). Germline assignment: CDR1 DFQATT and CDR2 SNEGSKA (reference sequence). Between the trimmed V and J ends, which lost 6 bases and 4 bases, there was a span of 18 bases. The CDR3 has 14 amino acids. CDR3 in DNA: TGCAGTGCCGAAAGCGAGGGGGACGGCTATGGCTACACCTTC. It translates to CSAESEGDGYGYTF.

This clonotype was recorded many times. J is TRBJ2-1 and V is TRBV10-3; D uncertain. Germline V gives CDR1 ENHRY, CDR2 SYGVKD. V shed 7 bases and J shed 7 bases, with 8 bases lying between them. This CDR3 spans 11 amino acids. The CDR3, as DNA: TGTGCCATCACCTCGACTAATGAGCAGTTCTTC. Its protein is CAITSTNEQFF.

The chain is built from TRBV7-9 and TRBJ1-4; the D is unclear. V was pared by 3 bases and J by 6 bases, with 11 bases between. Germline assignment: CDR1 SEHNR and CDR2 FQNEAQ (reference sequence). The CDR3 length is 14 residues. In nucleotides, the CDR3 is TGTGCCAGCAGCTTCCAACGGGAGGATGAAAAACTGTTTTTT. It codes for CASSFQREDEKLFF.

This clonotype was observed many times. V is TRBV6-4 and J is TRBJ2-3, with D possibly called TRBD1 or TRBD2 (5 bases each). This CDR3 is built from 15 residues. With 3 bases removed from V and 0 bases from J, the gap between germline ends came to 10 bases. Looked up from germline, CDR1 is MRHNA and CDR2 is SNTAGT. In DNA, the CDR3 is TGTGCCAGCAGTGAAGACGGGGCCAGCACAGATACGCAGTATTTT. It codes for CASSEDGASTDTQYF.

This CDR3 reads CASSDGSGGNEQFF. In DNA, the CDR3 is TGTGCCAGCAGTGACGGGAGTGGTGGGAATGAGCAGTTCTTC. V usage is TRBV25-1 and J usage is TRBJ2-1; a weak D match, TRBD2 (6 bases). The length of the CDR3 is 14 residues. Trimming removed 3 bases at V and 7 bases at J, with 13 bases between. The germline gives CDR1 MGHDK, CDR2 SYGVNS.

The chain has TRBV7-9 and TRBJ2-7; 8 bases map to TRBD2. The germline CDR1 and CDR2 sequences are SEHNR and FQNEAQ (reference sequence). Unmatched junction bases numbered 15, after V lost 10 bases and J lost 1 base. The CDR3 consists of 16 residues. Written as DNA, the CDR3 is TGTGCCACCCTTCGCAGCGGGAGCCTACAATCCTACGAGCAGTACTTC. Its translation: CATLRSGSLQSYEQYF.